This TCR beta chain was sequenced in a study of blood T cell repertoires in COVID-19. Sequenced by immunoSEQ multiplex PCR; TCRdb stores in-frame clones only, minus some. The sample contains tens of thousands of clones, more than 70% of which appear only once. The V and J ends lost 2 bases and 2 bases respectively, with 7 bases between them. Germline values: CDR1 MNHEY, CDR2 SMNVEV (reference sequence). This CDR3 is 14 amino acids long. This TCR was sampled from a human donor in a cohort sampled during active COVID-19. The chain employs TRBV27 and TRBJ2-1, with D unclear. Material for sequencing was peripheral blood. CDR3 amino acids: CASSLGTAYNEQFF. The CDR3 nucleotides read TGTGCCAGCAGTTTAGGCACAGCCTACAATGAGCAGTTCTTC.